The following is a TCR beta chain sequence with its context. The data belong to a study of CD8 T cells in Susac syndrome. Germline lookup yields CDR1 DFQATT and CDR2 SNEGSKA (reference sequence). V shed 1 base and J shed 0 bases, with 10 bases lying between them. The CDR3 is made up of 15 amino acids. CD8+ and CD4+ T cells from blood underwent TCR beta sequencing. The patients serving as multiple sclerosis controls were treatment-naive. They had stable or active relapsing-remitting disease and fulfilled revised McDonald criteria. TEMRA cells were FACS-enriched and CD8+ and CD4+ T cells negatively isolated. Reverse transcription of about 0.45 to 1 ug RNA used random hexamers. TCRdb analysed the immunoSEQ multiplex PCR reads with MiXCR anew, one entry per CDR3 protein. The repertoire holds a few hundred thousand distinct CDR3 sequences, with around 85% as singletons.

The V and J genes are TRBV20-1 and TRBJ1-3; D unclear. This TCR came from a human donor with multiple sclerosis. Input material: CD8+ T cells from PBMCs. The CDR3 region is CSARGRDISGNTIYF. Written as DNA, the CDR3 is TGCAGTGCTAGAGGTCGGGATATCTCTGGAAACACCATATATTTT.